The 26 T cell receptor beta chains presented below share a single source sample, sequenced in a study of cytomegalovirus exposure and HLA in healthy donors. Both 60 Vbeta primers and 13 Jbeta primers went into the PCR. Clones were read by immunoSEQ multiplex PCR, and TCRdb kept only the in-frame ones, dropping some. This sample has 90,000 or so clones, with 82% found just once. The sequenced sample was PBMCs. Source of these receptors: a middle-aged man in good health and CMV-seronegative.

This clone was seen only a few times. J is TRBJ1-4 and V is TRBV4-3; 8 bases align to TRBD1. This CDR3 region has 15 residues. Germline V CDR1 and CDR2: LGHNA, YSLEER. Trimming cost V 4 bases and J 11 bases; bases outside gene matches: 12. The CDR3, as DNA: TGCGCCAGCAGCCTCACCGGGACAGGAGGAGGTAAACTGTTTTTT. Translation gives CASSLTGTGGGKLFF.

The CDR3 nucleotides are TGTGCCAGCAGCGTAGTCCCAGCGGGAGACTACGAGCAGTACTTC. It yields the protein CASSVVPAGDYEQYF. This sequence joins TRBV9 and TRBJ2-7; TRBD2 aligns across 8 bases. There are 15 residues in the CDR3. Trimming cost V 0 bases and J 3 bases; bases outside gene matches: 5. CDR1 and CDR2 (germline): SGDLS, YYNGEE. Variable domain in full (rest from reference TRBV9 and TRBJ2-7): DSGVTQTPKHLITATGQRVTLRCSPRSGDLSVYWYQQSLDQGLQFLIQYYNGEERAKGNILERFSAQQFPDLHSELNLSSLELGDSALYFCASSVVPAGDYEQYFGPGTRLTVT.

Only one count was recorded for this clone. A read error may account for a junction end that differs from germline. V gene TRBV5-1 combines with J gene TRBJ2-7, with TRBD2 matching 7 bases. The CDR3 is made up of 14 amino acids. Per the germline V gene, CDR1 is SGHRS and CDR2 is YFSETQ. The CDR3 loop is CVSSPPGGTYEQYF. The CDR3 nucleotides read TGCGTCAGCAGCCCGCCGGGGGGTACCTACGAGCAGTACTTC.

This rearrangement joins TRBV13 to TRBJ2-7; 8 nucleotides line up with TRBD2. The CDR3 extends over 14 amino acids. J gave up 3 bases and V 5 bases, and 6 bases lay outside the gene matches. The germline gives CDR1 PRHDT, CDR2 FYEKMQ (reference sequence). The CDR3: CASSPGGSLYEQYF. The CDR3 coding sequence is TGTGCCAGCAGCCCGGGGGGGTCCCTCTACGAGCAGTACTTC.

As regards this clone: One junction end disagrees with the germline gene, perhaps due to a read error. The CDR3 sequence is CSSSPWTGKETQYF. CDR3 sequence (DNA): TGTTCCAGCAGCCCATGGACAGGGAAAGAGACCCAGTACTTC. The V gene is TRBV7-9, the J gene TRBJ2-5; 8 bases agree with TRBD1. Looked up from germline, CDR1 is SEHNR and CDR2 is FQNEAQ (reference sequence). The CDR3 is 14 amino acids.

This clone occurred once. V is TRBV4-2 and J is TRBJ1-1, with 9 bases identical to TRBD1. The CDR3 totals 16 residues. Unmatched junction bases numbered 8, after V lost 5 bases and J lost 1 base. Germline V gives CDR1 LGHNA, CDR2 YNFKEQ. CDR3 in amino acids: CASSSQGAGGNTEAFF. DNA for the CDR3: TGTGCCAGCAGCTCACAGGGGGCCGGTGGGAACACTGAAGCTTTCTTT.

This sequence joins TRBV7-2 and TRBJ2-1, with 8 bases aligning to TRBD1. Trimming removed 5 bases from V and 3 bases from J; junction bases left unmatched: 6. The CDR3 totals 15 residues. CDR1 and CDR2 from the germline V gene are SGHTA and FQGNSA. CDR3 sequence reads: CASSPIGQGYNEQFF. The CDR3 nucleotides are TGTGCCAGCAGCCCCATCGGACAGGGCTACAATGAGCAGTTCTTC.

CDR3 in amino acids: CASSLDSWNGYTF. DNA of the CDR3: TGCGCCAGCAGCCTGGACAGTTGGAATGGCTACACCTTC. This chain connects TRBV5-1 to TRBJ1-2; TRBD1 is a possible D gene (6 bases). There are 13 residues in the CDR3. The V end lost 4 bases, the J end lost 6 bases, and 13 bases lay between the germline ends. Germline V lookup: CDR1 SGHRS, CDR2 YFSETQ.

V is TRBV2 and J is TRBJ1-5, with D perhaps TRBD1 (6 bases). Germline CDR1 is SNHLY and CDR2 is FYNNEI. This CDR3 is 13 amino acids long. V gave up 9 bases and J gave up 6 bases, with 15 bases separating them. The CDR3 DNA reads TGTGCCAGAGGGGAGGGAGGGGGTCAGCCCCAGCATTTT. This translates into CARGEGGGQPQHF.

V and J are TRBV27 and TRBJ2-3; 11 positions agree with TRBD1. The CDR3 extends over 19 amino acids. Germline CDR1 reads MNHEY; CDR2 reads SMNVEV (reference sequence). V lost 6 bases and J lost 0; bases outside the gene matches: 14. In DNA form, the CDR3 reads TGTGCCAGCAGCATATGGTGGGACAGGGGGAGAGATAGCACAGATACGCAGTATTTT. This codes for CASSIWWDRGRDSTDTQYF.

This chain links TRBV30 with TRBJ2-1; D not resolved. This CDR3 has 14 residues. Trimming cost V 0 bases and J 4 bases, with 10 bases left between them. The germline V gene has CDR1 GTSNPN and CDR2 SVGIG (reference sequence). This CDR3 is CAWSVPSPYNEQFF. CDR3 sequence (DNA): TGTGCCTGGAGTGTACCTAGTCCATACAATGAGCAGTTCTTC.

Here the CDR3 DNA reads TGTGCCACTTGGGATGGAATCCAAGCCGGGGAACTGTTTTTT. Its protein product is CATWDGIQAGELFF. The chain joins TRBV28 to TRBJ1-4; D uncertain. Germline CDR1 MDHEN, CDR2 SYDVKM. V was trimmed by 10 bases and J by 12 bases, leaving 24 bases between them. The CDR3 extends over 14 amino acids. The full variable domain, in which reference TRBV28 and TRBJ1-4 provide the parts outside the CDR3, is DVKVTQSSRYLVKRTGEKVFLECVQDMDHENMFWYRQDPGLGLRLIYFSYDVKMKEKGDIPEGYSVSREKKERFSLILESASTNQTSMYLCATWDGIQAGELFFGSGTQLSVL.

The chain is built from TRBV29-1 and TRBJ2-7, with 8 positions matching TRBD2. The CDR3 runs 13 residues. V was pared by 6 bases and J by 5 bases, with 9 bases of the junction left unmatched. The germline CDR1 and CDR2 sequences are SQVTM and ANQGSEA. The CDR3 reads CSVCLSGINEQYF. The DNA of the CDR3 is TGCAGCGTGTGCCTTAGCGGGATTAACGAGCAGTACTTC.

The CDR3 DNA follows: TGTGCCAGCACCCCAACAGGGACCCTCTCCTACGAGCAGTACTTC. Translating gives CASTPTGTLSYEQYF. The V and J genes are TRBV27 and TRBJ2-7; D possibly corresponds to TRBD1 (6 bases). Trimming took 7 bases from V and 0 from J, leaving 16 bases between them. Looked up from germline, CDR1 is MNHEY and CDR2 is SMNVEV (reference sequence). The CDR3 contains 15 residues.

This chain connects TRBV18 to TRBJ2-1, with 9 positions matching TRBD1. Germline values: CDR1 KGHSH, CDR2 LQKENI. Trimming cost V 0 bases and J 6 bases; bases outside gene matches: 9. The CDR3 is 17 amino acids. Here the CDR3 reads CASSPPTGTGRFNEQFF. The CDR3, as DNA: TGTGCCAGCTCACCACCGACCGGGACAGGGAGGTTCAATGAGCAGTTCTTC.

The chain has TRBV28 and TRBJ2-1, with D possibly matching TRBD1 (6 bases). V lost 6 bases and J lost 8, with 17 bases in between. The germline V gene encodes CDR1 MDHEN and CDR2 SYDVKM. The CDR3 consists of 14 residues. CDR3 in DNA: TGTGCCAGCAGCAGCAACAGGGTGTATGATGAGCAGTTCTTC. As protein: CASSSNRVYDEQFF.

This clone appeared a single time. The chain carries TRBV15 and TRBJ1-1; D is unclear. CDR3 length: 16 residues. Looked up from germline, CDR1 is LNHNV and CDR2 is YYDKDF (reference sequence). V lost 0 bases and J 1 base, leaving 12 bases between the germline ends. For the CDR3, the DNA is TGTGCCACCAGCAGAGAAGGCGGCGGCTCGAACACTGAAGCTTTCTTT. It encodes CATSREGGGSNTEAFF. Filled out from reference TRBV15 and TRBJ1-1, the complete variable domain reads DAMVIQNPRYQVTQFGKPVTLSCSQTLNHNVMYWYQQKSSQAPKLLFHYYDKDFNNEADTPDNFQSRRPNTSFCFLDIRSPGLGDTAMYLCATSREGGGSNTEAFFGQGTRLTVV.

This clone was seen a single time. CDR3 sequence (DNA): TGCAGCGTTGGCGGACAGGGGGCTGAGCAGTTCTTC. Translation gives CSVGGQGAEQFF. This rearrangement joins TRBV29-1 to TRBJ2-1; 11 bases are a match to TRBD1. CDR1 SQVTM and CDR2 ANQGSEA come from the germline V gene. The CDR3 has 12 residues. V was pared by 4 bases and J by 9 bases, with 2 bases of the junction left unmatched.

This clone has just a few counts. The chain has TRBV6-5 and TRBJ1-1; D ambiguous. CDR3 length: 14 residues. Trimming pared 1 base from V and 8 bases from J, leaving 14 bases between. Germline loops: CDR1 MNHEY, CDR2 SVGAGI. The CDR3 here is CASSYFQEAAEAFF. The DNA for the CDR3 is TGTGCCAGCAGTTACTTCCAAGAGGCGGCAGAAGCTTTCTTT.

The chain employs TRBV11-2 and TRBJ2-1, with 9 positions matching TRBD2. Germline values: CDR1 SGHAT, CDR2 FQNNGV. This CDR3 region has 15 residues. The J segment lost 8 bases and the V segment lost 1 base, leaving 6 bases of the junction unmatched. For the CDR3, the DNA is TGTGCCAGCAGCTTAGCAGCGGGAGGTTGGGATGAGCAGTTCTTC. Translation gives CASSLAAGGWDEQFF.

This clone was counted a few times. The CDR3 loop reads CASSLLAQGATGELFF. DNA for the CDR3: TGCGCCAGCAGCTTACTGGCACAGGGGGCAACCGGGGAGCTGTTTTTT. The V call is TRBV5-1, the J call TRBJ2-2, with 9 bases that match TRBD1. Germline V lookup: CDR1 SGHRS, CDR2 YFSETQ. Losses at the gene ends were 2 bases for V and 5 bases for J; bases not matched to a gene: 7. The length of the CDR3 is 16 residues.

The rearrangement joins TRBV29-1 to TRBJ2-5, with 10 bases matching TRBD2. The germline V gene encodes CDR1 SQVTM and CDR2 ANQGSEA. The CDR3 runs to 13 residues. Trimming removed 4 bases from V and 4 bases from J; junction bases left unmatched: 3. The CDR3 nucleotides read TGCAGCGTTGTGGTAGCGGGAGGAGAGACCCAGTACTTC. Its protein is CSVVVAGGETQYF.

The rearrangement joins TRBV10-3 to TRBJ1-4, with D uncertain. The V gene's germline CDR1 is ENHRY and CDR2 SYGVKD. The CDR3 spans 13 residues. The germline V and J ends were trimmed by 4 bases and 3 bases, with 6 bases remaining between them. CDR3 DNA sequence: TGTGCCATCAGTGTACAATCTAATGAAAAACTGTTTTTT. This codes for CAISVQSNEKLFF.

V usage is TRBV19 and J usage is TRBJ1-1, with TRBD1 matching 7 bases. The CDR3 covers 14 residues. V was pared by 3 bases and J by 4 bases, with 5 bases of the junction left unmatched. The germline V gene encodes CDR1 LNHDA and CDR2 SQIVND (reference sequence). The CDR3 nucleotides are TGTGCCAGTAGTATGGGACAGTATCGCACTGAAGCTTTCTTT. This codes for CASSMGQYRTEAFF.

This chain connects TRBV2 to TRBJ2-5, with 9 bases matching TRBD2. The CDR3 sequence is 14 residues long. J gave up 7 bases and V 6 bases, and 9 bases lay outside the gene matches. CDR1 and CDR2 (germline): SNHLY, FYNNEI. Here the CDR3 DNA reads TGTGCCAGCAGCCACCGGACTAGCGAGCGGACCCAGTACTTC. Its protein is CASSHRTSERTQYF.

This rearrangement joins TRBV28 to TRBJ1-1; TRBD1 agrees at 8 bases. The length of the CDR3 is 14 residues. CDR1 is MDHEN and CDR2 is SYDVKM in the germline V gene. J gave up 5 bases and V 6 bases, and 8 bases lay outside the gene matches. CDR3 residues: CASSYDRGGTEAFF. DNA of the CDR3: TGTGCCAGCAGCTATGACAGGGGAGGTACTGAAGCTTTCTTT.